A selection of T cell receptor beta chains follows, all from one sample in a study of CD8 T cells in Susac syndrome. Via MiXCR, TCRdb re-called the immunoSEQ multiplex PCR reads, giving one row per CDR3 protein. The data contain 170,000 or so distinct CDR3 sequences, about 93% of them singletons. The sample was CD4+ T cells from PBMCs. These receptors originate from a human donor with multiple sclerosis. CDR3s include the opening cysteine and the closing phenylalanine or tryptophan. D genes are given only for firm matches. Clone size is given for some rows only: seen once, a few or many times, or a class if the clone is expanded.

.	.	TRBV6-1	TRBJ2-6	CASSGKRGSGANVLTF	TGTGCCAGCAGTGGTAAGAGGGGCTCCGGGGCCAACGTCCTGACTTTC
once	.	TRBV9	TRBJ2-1	CASSSTGLYNEQFF	TGTGCCAGCAGCTCCACCGGGCTATACAATGAGCAGTTCTTC
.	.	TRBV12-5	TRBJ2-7	CASGERNEQYF	TGTGCTAGTGGTGAAAGGAACGAGCAGTACTTC
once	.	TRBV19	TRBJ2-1	CASSGGRDNEQFF	TGTGCCAGTTCCGGGGGAAGGGACAATGAGCAGTTCTTC
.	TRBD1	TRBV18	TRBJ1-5	CASSPGTGGNQPQHF	TGTGCCAGCTCACCCGGGACAGGGGGGAATCAGCCCCAGCATTTT
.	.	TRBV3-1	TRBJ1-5	CASSPVAGTRNQPQHF	TGTGCCAGCAGCCCCGTAGCCGGGACCCGGAATCAGCCCCAGCATTTT
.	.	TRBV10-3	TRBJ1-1	CAISEPRGIRNTEAFF	TGTGCCATCAGTGAACCCAGGGGCATTAGAAACACTGAAGCTTTCTTT
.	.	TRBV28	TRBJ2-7	CASSLLTTSAVPFYEQYF	TGTGCCAGCAGTTTATTGACGACTAGTGCGGTCCCCTTCTACGAGCAGTACTTC
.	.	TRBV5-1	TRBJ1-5	CASSPSSGQPQHF	TGCGCCAGCAGCCCCTCGTCGGGTCAGCCCCAGCATTTT
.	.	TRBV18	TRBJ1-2	CASSPPVLVGEIVYGYTF	TGTGCCAGCTCACCACCGGTCCTCGTGGGAGAAATAGTTTACGGCTACACCTTC
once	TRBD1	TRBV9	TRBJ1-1	CASSKTGTEGTEAFF	TGTGCCAGCAGCAAAACCGGGACAGAGGGCACTGAAGCTTTCTTT
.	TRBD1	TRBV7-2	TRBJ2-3	CASSPGTGLLNTQYF	TGTGCCAGCAGCCCTGGGACAGGGCTATTAAATACGCAGTATTTT
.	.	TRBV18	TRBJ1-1	CASSPRTETNSKAFF	TGTGCCAGCTCACCTAGGACGGAGACAAATTCAAAAGCTTTCTTT
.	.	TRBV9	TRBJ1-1	CASSVGVQTEAFF	TGTGCCAGCAGCGTAGGGGTGCAAACCGAAGCTTTCTTT
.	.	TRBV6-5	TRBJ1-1	CASSSDISKGTEAFF	TGTGCCAGCAGTTCCGACATTAGTAAGGGCACTGAAGCTTTCTTT
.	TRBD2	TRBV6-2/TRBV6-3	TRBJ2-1	CASSDPGTSGYNEQFF	TGTGCCAGCAGCGACCCGGGGACTAGCGGCTACAATGAGCAGTTCTTC
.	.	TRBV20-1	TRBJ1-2	CSAMGASGYTF	TGCAGTGCTATGGGGGCCTCTGGCTACACCTTC
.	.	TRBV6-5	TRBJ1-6	CASSYSKVASSSYNSPLHF	TGTGCCAGCAGTTACTCGAAGGTGGCATCTAGCTCCTATAATTCACCCCTCCACTTT
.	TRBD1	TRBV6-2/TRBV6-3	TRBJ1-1	CASSKGGSDTEAFF	TGTGCCAGCAGTAAAGGGGGCTCGGACACTGAAGCTTTCTTT
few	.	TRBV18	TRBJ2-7	CASSSGGEQYF	TGTGCCAGCTCATCCGGGGGCGAGCAGTACTTC
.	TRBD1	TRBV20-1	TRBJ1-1	CSAPGQVNTEAFF	TGCAGTGCTCCGGGACAGGTAAACACTGAAGCTTTCTTT
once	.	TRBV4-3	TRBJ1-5	CASSQEGGAGQPQHF	TGCGCCAGCAGCCAAGAGGGGGGGGCAGGGCAGCCCCAGCATTTT
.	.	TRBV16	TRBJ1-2	CASSQSTANGYTF	TGTGCCAGCAGCCAATCAACAGCTAATGGCTACACCTTC
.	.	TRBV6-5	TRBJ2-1	CASRSLVSEQFF	TGTGCCAGCAGAAGTTTAGTGAGTGAGCAGTTCTTC
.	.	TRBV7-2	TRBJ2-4	CASSPWVGRTDIQYF	TGTGCCAGCAGCCCTTGGGTCGGGCGAACGGACATTCAGTACTTC
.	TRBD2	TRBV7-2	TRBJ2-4	CASSPVVAGAKNIQYF	TGTGCCAGCAGCCCAGTTGTAGCGGGAGCCAAAAACATTCAGTACTTC
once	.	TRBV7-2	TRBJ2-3	CASSVYRTDTQYF	TGTGCCAGCAGCGTTTACAGGACAGATACGCAGTATTTT
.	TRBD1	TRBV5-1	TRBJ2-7	CASSLGRGAGTASSYEQYF	TGCGCCAGCAGCTTGGGCCGTGGTGCCGGGACAGCCAGTTCCTACGAGCAGTACTTC
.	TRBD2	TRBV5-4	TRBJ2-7	CASSPGLEYEQYF	TGTGCCAGCAGCCCGGGACTAGAATACGAGCAGTACTTC
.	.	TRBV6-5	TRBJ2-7	CASSYPNRPNEQYF	TGTGCCAGCAGTTACCCGAACAGGCCCAACGAGCAGTACTTC
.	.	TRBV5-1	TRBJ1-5	CASSLSPPQHF	TGCGCCAGCAGCCTCTCCCCGCCCCAGCATTTT
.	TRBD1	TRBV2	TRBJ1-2	CASSGQGYGYTF	TGTGCCAGCAGTGGACAGGGATATGGCTACACCTTC
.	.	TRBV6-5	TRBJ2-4	CASISRLPKNIQYF	TGTGCCAGCATATCCCGGTTGCCAAAAAACATTCAGTACTTC
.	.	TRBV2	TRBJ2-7	CAFAEQGYEQYF	TGTGCCTTCGCCGAACAGGGCTACGAGCAGTACTTC
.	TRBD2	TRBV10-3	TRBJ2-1	CAIGDYDNEQFF	TGTGCCATCGGGGACTACGACAATGAGCAGTTCTTC